The source of this T cell receptor beta chain is a study of T-cell memory formation after mild COVID-19. TCRdb re-analysed the 5' RACE reads in MiXCR, keeping a single row per CDR3 protein. The sample holds roughly 580,000 distinct CDR3 sequences, approximately 19% seen once. This clonotype showed up just a few times. The CDR3 extends over 14 amino acids. V lost 6 bases, J lost 0 bases, and 9 bases lay in between. Sequencing was done on a sample of PBMCs or a T cell subset sorted from them (not recorded which). This clonotype was obtained from an adult woman who had mild COVID-19 (a few samples of this study predate the infection). Cell type and time point are not known. This chain connects TRBV12-3 or TRBV12-4 to TRBJ1-3, with D tentatively TRBD1 (5 bases). The CDR3 sequence: CASRGLRSGNTIYF. The CDR3 nucleotides are TGTGCCAGCAGGGGACTACGCTCTGGAAACACCATATATTTT.